The rows below give T cell receptor beta chains drawn from one sample of a study of T cell repertoires in cytomegalovirus infection. No antigen has been identified for these receptors. TCRdb re-analysed the reads in MiXCR, keeping a single row per CDR3 protein. The sample includes roughly 500,000 distinct CDR3 sequences, 40% to 50% seen only once; the top ten take 40% to 50%. The specimen was cultured PBMCs, collected from culture after CMV antigen stimulation. Receptors originate from a human donor in good health (CMV status not recorded). Some clones in this sample may be carry-over from other donors' samples. Both conserved end residues are part of each CDR3. A D gene is named only where the DNA matches it firmly. Size values are once, few and many counts, or a class for expanded clones, and some rows have none.

>.|TRBJ2-2|TRBD2|TRBV5-4
TGTGCCAGCAGCTTAAGCGGGAGCCGGTCCACCGGGGAGCTGTTTTTT
CASSLSGSRSTGELFF
>few|TRBJ2-7|.|TRBV28
TGTGCCAGCAGTCCCCGAGGGGAGCCCCGCAACGAGCAGTACTTC
CASSPRGEPRNEQYF
>.|TRBJ2-1|.|TRBV4-3
TGCGCCAGCAGCCCTCGACGGGAACGGTACAATGAGCAGTTCTTC
CASSPRRERYNEQFF
>.|TRBJ2-3|.|TRBV6-1
TGTGCCAGCAGTGAAAGGTGGTGGGGGGCGAGAACAGATACGCAGTATTTT
CASSERWWGARTDTQYF
>.|TRBJ2-7|.|TRBV7-2
TGTGCCAGCAGCTTAGAACAGGGCTACGAGCAGTACTTC
CASSLEQGYEQYF
>once|TRBJ2-7|TRBD1|TRBV23-1
TGCGCCAGCAGTCAATCGGGGGACAGGGCCGACGAGCAGTACTTC
CASSQSGDRADEQYF
>few|TRBJ2-7|.|TRBV7-2
TGTGCCAGCAGCTTACACGGCCAGGAGCAGTACTTC
CASSLHGQEQYF
>.|TRBJ2-2|.|TRBV12-3/TRBV12-4
TGTGCCAGCGGGTTAGGCAGCGCGGACGGGGAGCTGTTTTTT
CASGLGSADGELFF
>.|TRBJ2-5|TRBD2|TRBV7-8
TGTGCCAGCAGCTTAGCGCCGGGAGGTCCTTTGGGGGAGACCCAGTACTTC
CASSLAPGGPLGETQYF
>few|TRBJ1-2|.|TRBV2
TGTGCCAGCAGTGAAGGGACCTATGGCTACACCTTC
CASSEGTYGYTF
>.|TRBJ2-5|TRBD2|TRBV7-9
TGTGCCAGCAGCACGACTAGCGGGGGGCCACAAGAGACCCAGTACTTC
CASSTTSGGPQETQYF
>few|TRBJ1-4|.|TRBV27
TGTGCCAGCAGGTTACAGGGTCGTGAAAAACTGTTTTTT
CASRLQGREKLFF
>.|TRBJ2-5|.|TRBV4-3
TGCGCCAGCAGCCAAGGGGCGGGTACAGCCCAAGAGACCCAGTACTTC
CASSQGAGTAQETQYF
>.|TRBJ1-4|.|TRBV15
TGTGCCACCAGCGGGGGGGAATATAATGAAAAACTGTTTTTT
CATSGGEYNEKLFF
>.|TRBJ2-3|.|TRBV7-2
TGTGCCAGCAGCTTTGCGGGGCGCCTCGGGGATACGCAGTATTTT
CASSFAGRLGDTQYF
>.|TRBJ2-1|.|TRBV15
TGTGCCACCAGCAGAAACAGGGACAATGAGCAGTTCTTC
CATSRNRDNEQFF
>.|TRBJ2-1|TRBD1|TRBV2
TGTGCCAGCAGTGACCCGGGACAGGGACTTCCTGAGCAGTTCTTC
CASSDPGQGLPEQFF
>.|TRBJ2-3|.|TRBV20-1
TGCAGTGCTAGAGGGGCTAGCGTGGGGGGAGATACGCAGTATTTT
CSARGASVGGDTQYF
>.|TRBJ2-3|.|TRBV18
TGTGCCAGCTCACCAACGCAGGCCACAGATACGCAGTATTTT
CASSPTQATDTQYF
>.|TRBJ2-3|.|TRBV15
TGTGCCACCAGCAGAGTCAGAGCAGATACGCAGTATTTT
CATSRVRADTQYF
>few|TRBJ2-2|.|TRBV7-3
TGTGCCAGCAGCTCCGACAGGGCGGGACGGGAGCTGTTTTTT
CASSSDRAGRELFF
>.|TRBJ2-7|.|TRBV7-9
TGTGCCAGCAACAGCCCGCAGAATGACTACGAGCAGTACTTC
CASNSPQNDYEQYF
>.|TRBJ2-1|TRBD1|TRBV7-6
TGTGCCAGCAGCTTAGACGGAGTGGGACAGGGCCATGAGCAGTTCTTC
CASSLDGVGQGHEQFF
>few|TRBJ2-1|.|TRBV7-6
TGTGCCAGCAGCCCACCGGCGCCGGCCAATGAGCAGTTCTTC
CASSPPAPANEQFF
>.|TRBJ2-7|TRBD2|TRBV7-2
TGTGCCAGCAGCCAGAGCGGGAGAAGCTACGAGCAGTACTTC
CASSQSGRSYEQYF
>.|TRBJ2-7|TRBD1|TRBV20-1
TGCAGTGTTGGGACAGCCTACGAGCAGTACTTC
CSVGTAYEQYF
>.|TRBJ2-1|.|TRBV7-2
TGTGCCAGCAGTCCCTCCTATGAGCAGTTCTTC
CASSPSYEQFF
>few|TRBJ2-2|.|TRBV6-6
TGTGCCAGCAGTTACTCCCAGACCGCCGAACCCGGGGAGCTGTTTTTT
CASSYSQTAEPGELFF
>.|TRBJ2-1|TRBD1|TRBV7-2
TGTGCCAGCAGCTTAAACAGGGGAATTTCGTATGAGCAGTTCTTC
CASSLNRGISYEQFF
>.|TRBJ2-1|TRBD1|TRBV11-2
TGTGCCAGCAGCCCGGACAGGGGTTATGGGTTCTTC
CASSPDRGYGFF
>few|TRBJ1-5|.|TRBV19
TGTGCCAGTAGTATAGGAATCCGCGCGTTAAAGCGGGGCCATAGTCAGCCCCAGCATTTT
CASSIGIRALKRGHSQPQHF
>.|TRBJ2-1|TRBD2|TRBV27
TGTGCCAGCAGTTTGGGCGGGAGAAGCGGGCAGTTCTTC
CASSLGGRSGQFF
>few|TRBJ1-5|.|TRBV6-2/TRBV6-3
TGTGCCAGCAGTTACTGGGGGCGAAACAATCAGCCCCAGCATTTT
CASSYWGRNNQPQHF
>.|TRBJ1-1|.|TRBV20-1
TGCAGTGCTAGAGACAGTAGGGGGGACACTGAAGCTTTCTTT
CSARDSRGDTEAFF
>.|TRBJ2-3|TRBD2|TRBV4-3
TGCGCCAGCAGCCACATAACTAGCGGGAGCACAGATACGCAGTATTTT
CASSHITSGSTDTQYF
>.|TRBJ2-3|TRBD2|TRBV4-1
TGCGCCAGCAGCCAAGAGTCTAGCGGGGGGGCAGATACGCAGTATTTT
CASSQESSGGADTQYF
>.|TRBJ2-7|TRBD2|TRBV20-1
TGCAGTGCTCGTAGCGGGAGCTCGGGTGAGCAGTACTTC
CSARSGSSGEQYF
>.|TRBJ1-2|.|TRBV7-9
TGTGCCAGCAGCTCCGCCACCGGGCCGCCGGCCGGAGGGGGCTACACCTTC
CASSSATGPPAGGGYTF
>.|TRBJ2-5|.|TRBV20-1
TGCAGTGCTAACCGGGACTTCGCTCCGGAGACCCAGTACTTC
CSANRDFAPETQYF
>.|TRBJ2-1|.|TRBV10-3
TGTGCCATCAGGACGGGCCCCTACAATGAGCAGTTCTTC
CAIRTGPYNEQFF
>.|TRBJ2-1|TRBD2|TRBV7-9
TGTGCCAGCAGCTTAGTGGGCGGGGGGGGTTCCTACAATGAGCAGTTCTTC
CASSLVGGGGSYNEQFF